These T cell receptor beta chains were read from a single sample in a study of cytotoxic CD8 clonotypes in ibrutinib-treated CLL. Some clones are missing from TCRdb's copy, which holds only in-frame ones; the method was immunoSEQ multiplex PCR. This table holds around 150,000 clones, 81% found once. Sample: PBMCs, taken after 12 months of ibrutinib treatment. These receptors were collected from a human donor with chronic lymphocytic leukemia. The CDR3 runs from the conserved cysteine through the conserved F or W. The order of the fields is J gene, D gene, clone size, V gene, CDR3 protein, CDR3 DNA. A D gene is named only where the DNA matches it firmly. Size is omitted from some rows. Given values are once, few, many or a class for expanded clones.

J: TRBJ2-7; D: TRBD2; size: .; V: TRBV5-1; CDR3: CASSFLAGGPYEQYF; DNA: TGCGCCAGCAGCTTCCTAGCGGGGGGGCCCTACGAGCAGTACTTC
J: TRBJ1-1; D: .; size: .; V: TRBV9; CDR3: CASSVEPGSTEAFF; DNA: TGTGCCAGCAGCGTAGAACCAGGGAGCACTGAAGCTTTCTTT
J: TRBJ2-6; D: .; size: .; V: TRBV19; CDR3: CASSTYRAPGANVLTF; DNA: TGTGCCAGTAGTACCTACAGGGCCCCTGGGGCCAACGTCCTGACTTTC
J: TRBJ2-6; D: TRBD2; size: .; V: TRBV14; CDR3: CASSQVLAGVTGANVLTF; DNA: TGTGCCAGCAGCCAAGTCCTGGCGGGAGTGACTGGGGCCAACGTCCTGACTTTC
J: TRBJ2-7; D: TRBD2; size: .; V: TRBV14; CDR3: CASSLTGGGTYEQYF; DNA: TGTGCCAGCAGCCTGACCGGCGGGGGTACCTACGAGCAGTACTTC
J: TRBJ2-2; D: .; size: .; V: TRBV9; CDR3: CASSPSPTSTGELFF; DNA: TGTGCCAGCAGCCCATCACCGACCAGTACCGGGGAGCTGTTTTTT
J: TRBJ2-1; D: TRBD2; size: .; V: TRBV7-9; CDR3: CASSETSGSYNEQFF; DNA: TGTGCCAGCAGCGAGACTAGCGGTTCCTACAATGAGCAGTTCTTC
J: TRBJ2-5; D: .; size: .; V: TRBV18; CDR3: CASSPGAGETQYF; DNA: TGTGCCAGCTCACCGGGGGCGGGAGAGACCCAGTACTTC
J: TRBJ2-5; D: .; size: many; V: TRBV4-3; CDR3: CASSQDIGRGGETQYF; DNA: TGCGCCAGCAGCCAAGATATCGGAAGGGGGGGAGAGACCCAGTACTTC
J: TRBJ2-7; D: .; size: .; V: TRBV6-5; CDR3: CASSLRAIYYEQYF; DNA: TGTGCCAGCAGTCTCCGGGCCATTTACTACGAGCAGTACTTC
J: TRBJ1-1; D: .; size: .; V: TRBV18; CDR3: CASSASWDISEAFF; DNA: TGTGCCAGCTCCGCCTCCTGGGACATCTCTGAAGCTTTCTTT
J: TRBJ2-1; D: TRBD2; size: once; V: TRBV27; CDR3: CASSRTSGSLGEQFF; DNA: TGTGCCAGCAGTCGGACTAGCGGGAGTCTAGGTGAGCAGTTCTTC
J: TRBJ2-5; D: TRBD2; size: .; V: TRBV5-1; CDR3: CASSTKRGQETQYF; DNA: TGCGCCAGCAGTACTAAGCGGGGCCAAGAGACCCAGTACTTC